Listed here are 7 T cell receptor beta chains from one sample, sequenced in a study of blood T cell repertoires in COVID-19. Clones were sequenced by immunoSEQ multiplex PCR, and TCRdb holds only the in-frame ones, with some missing. The table records approximately 69,000 clones, about 84% of them present only once. Source material: peripheral blood. All receptors derive from a woman aged 55-69 years with acute or convalescent COVID-19.

The chain joins TRBV9 to TRBJ2-2; D not resolved. Trimming stripped 1 base from V and 3 bases from J, with 13 bases between. Germline lookup yields CDR1 SGDLS and CDR2 YYNGEE. This CDR3 is 16 amino acids long. CDR3 region: CASSVRPGLDTGELFF. CDR3 DNA: TGTGCCAGCAGCGTACGGCCAGGCCTGGACACCGGGGAGCTGTTTTTT. Full variable domain (outside the CDR3, taken from reference TRBV9 and TRBJ2-2): DSGVTQTPKHLITATGQRVTLRCSPRSGDLSVYWYQQSLDQGLQFLIQYYNGEERAKGNILERFSAQQFPDLHSELNLSSLELGDSALYFCASSVRPGLDTGELFFGEGSRLTVL.

V usage is TRBV4-1 and J usage is TRBJ1-2, with no clear D. Trimming stripped 1 base from V and 1 base from J, with 10 bases between. Germline V gene data show CDR1 as MGHRA and CDR2 as YSYEKL. This CDR3 contains 15 residues. CDR3 coding DNA: TGCGCCAGCAGCCAAGGAGGACTTTATAACTATGGCTACACCTTC. Translation gives CASSQGGLYNYGYTF.

The chain joins TRBV24-1 to TRBJ2-3; 8 bases line up with TRBD2. CDR1 is KGHDR, CDR2 SFDVKD, per germline. With V trimmed by 5 bases and J by 0 bases, 0 bases remained unmatched. This CDR3 has 14 residues. The CDR3 DNA follows: TGTGCCACCAGTGCTAGCGGGAGCACAGATACGCAGTATTTT. Translation gives CATSASGSTDTQYF.

The chain couples TRBV2 to TRBJ1-2; 8 nucleotides agree with TRBD1. The V gene end was trimmed by 2 bases and the J gene end by 1 base; junction bases not matched to a gene: 6. Germline V gene sequence: CDR1 SNHLY, CDR2 FYNNEI. There are 16 residues in the CDR3. CDR3 loop: CASSEMVTGVNYGYTF. The DNA of the CDR3 is TGTGCCAGCAGTGAAATGGTGACAGGGGTTAACTATGGCTACACCTTC. The full variable domain, its missing parts supplied by reference TRBV2 and TRBJ1-2, is EPEVTQTPSHQVTQMGQEVILRCVPISNHLYFYWYRQILGQKVEFLVSFYNNEISEKSEIFDDQFSVERPDGSNFTLKIRSTKLEDSAMYFCASSEMVTGVNYGYTFGSGTRLTVV.

The V call is TRBV4-2, the J call TRBJ2-5; 10 nucleotides match TRBD2. Germline V gene lookup returns CDR1 LGHNA and CDR2 YNFKEQ. V lost 1 base and J lost 5; bases outside the gene matches: 7. The CDR3 contains 16 residues. The CDR3 DNA reads TGTGCCAGCAGCCAAGTCAGGAATAGCGGGGGGGAGACCCAGTACTTC. Translation: CASSQVRNSGGETQYF.

The V gene is TRBV5-8, the J gene TRBJ2-5; 13 bases are a match to TRBD2. Germline V gene sequence: CDR1 SGHTS, CDR2 YDEGEE. CDR3 size: 18 residues. V dropped 0 bases and J dropped 3; count of bases not matched to a gene: 8. The CDR3 coding sequence is TGTGCCAGCAGCTTGGGGTCGGGACTAGCGGGACTCAAAGAGACCCAGTACTTC. Amino acids: CASSLGSGLAGLKETQYF. Full variable domain (missing parts from reference TRBV5-8 and TRBJ2-5): EAGVTQSPTHLIKTRGQQATLRCSPISGHTSVYWYQQALGLGLQFLLWYDEGEERNRGNFPPRFSGRQFPNYSSELNVNALELEDSALYLCASSLGSGLAGLKETQYFGPGTRLLVL.

The chain's CDR3 is CASRPGPGEGYTF. The CDR3 DNA follows: TGTGCCAGCAGACCGGGACCGGGGGAGGGCTACACCTTC. This chain uses TRBV6-4 with TRBJ1-2; D might be TRBD1 (5 bases). Trimming left V 6 bases short and J 8 bases short, with 16 bases between. CDR1 and CDR2 (germline): MRHNA, SNTAGT. This CDR3 has 13 amino acids.